This T cell receptor (beta chain) was retrieved from a study of blood T cells in healthy people across ages. For the second PCR, which ran for about 7 to 11 cycles, a sample-barcoded 5' primer and a J-beta primer mix were used. In TCRdb, the 5' RACE reads were re-called with MiXCR into one record per CDR3 protein. Of about 1.6 million distinct CDR3 sequences in the sample, about 32% were seen once. In this sample, this clonotype turned up a few times. Its antigen is as yet unknown. Whole-study results and caveats: Possibly confounding the expanded clonotype changes was the fact that donor CMV status was unknown. Age showed a roughly linear inverse relationship with TCR beta diversity per million T cells.

This receptor was taken from a woman younger than 45 in good health. The sample taken for sequencing was blood.

The chain's CDR3 is CSARSAGEIYEQYF. In DNA, the CDR3 is TGCAGTGCTAGATCAGCGGGAGAGATCTACGAGCAGTACTTC. The chain links TRBV20-1 to TRBJ2-7; 8 bases match TRBD2. V gave up 2 bases and J gave up 3 bases; unmatched junction bases: 6. The germline V gene encodes CDR1 DFQATT and CDR2 SNEGSKA (reference sequence). The CDR3 loop spans 14 amino acids.